These 25 T cell receptor beta chains came from one sample sequenced in a study of T cells expressing NK-cell markers. TCRdb re-analyzed the 5' RACE reads; it lists each CDR3 protein once, without DNA. The sample totals about 300,000 distinct CDR3 sequences; its top ten clones hold around 4.2%. The specimen sequenced was blood T cells: a sorted CD56 or NKG2C T cell subset, CD4+ or CD8+ T cells, or bulk PBMC T cells (not recorded which). These receptors all stem from a woman between 18 and 70 years old in good health.

This chain uses TRBV19 with TRBJ2-1; lacking DNA, the TRBD2 call made by TCRdb goes unchecked. Germline-derived CDR1 and CDR2 are LNHDA and SQIVND (reference sequence). CDR3 size: 15 residues. The CDR3 loop reads CASSFWASGGNEQFF. Together with reference TRBV19 and TRBJ2-1, the CDR3 gives the full variable domain: DGGITQSPKYLFRKEGQNVTLSCEQNLNHDAMYWYRQDPGQGLRLIYYSQIVNDFQKGDIAEGYSVSREKKESFPLTVTSAQKNPTAFYLCASSFWASGGNEQFFGPGTRLTVL.

V gene TRBV12-3 or TRBV12-4 combines with J gene TRBJ2-3; the D gene TCRdb calls, TRBD2, cannot be checked with no DNA. CDR3 length: 20 residues. The chain's CDR3 is CASSLGTRLAGGPSVDTQYF.

V and J are TRBV6-2 or TRBV6-3 and TRBJ1-5. Per the germline V gene, CDR1 is MNHEY and CDR2 is SVGEGT. This CDR3 has 13 amino acids. CDR3 residues: CASNVFWNQPQHF.

The chain has TRBV9 and TRBJ1-3; as DNA is missing, the TRBD1 call by TCRdb cannot be tested. The CDR3 contains 16 residues. Germline V lookup: CDR1 SGDLS, CDR2 YYNGEE. CDR3 sequence reads: CASSAGRGGSGNTIYF. The whole variable domain, filled in from reference TRBV9 and TRBJ1-3, reads DSGVTQTPKHLITATGQRVTLRCSPRSGDLSVYWYQQSLDQGLQFLIQYYNGEERAKGNILERFSAQQFPDLHSELNLSSLELGDSALYFCASSAGRGGSGNTIYFGEGSWLTVV.

The V gene is TRBV12-3 or TRBV12-4, the J gene TRBJ1-6. This CDR3 region has 14 residues. The CDR3 here is CASSLRDVNSPLHF.

This chain connects TRBV20-1 to TRBJ2-7. Germline CDR1 is DFQATT and CDR2 is SNEGSKA (reference sequence). This CDR3 comprises 13 residues. The chain's CDR3 is CSGLGSGPYEQYF.

The rearrangement uses TRBV28 and TRBJ2-1; no DNA is available, so the TRBD1 call from TCRdb remains unchecked. The CDR3 spans 15 residues. Germline V CDR1 and CDR2: MDHEN, SYDVKM. CDR3 amino acids: CASTQSGGGAPEQFF. The full variable domain, in which reference TRBV28 and TRBJ2-1 provide the parts outside the CDR3, is DVKVTQSSRYLVKRTGEKVFLECVQDMDHENMFWYRQDPGLGLRLIYFSYDVKMKEKGDIPEGYSVSREKKERFSLILESASTNQTSMYLCASTQSGGGAPEQFFGPGTRLTVL.

The V call is TRBV7-2, the J call TRBJ2-1; with no DNA, the TCRdb D assignment of TRBD1 cannot be verified. The V gene's germline CDR1 is SGHTA and CDR2 FQGNSA. This CDR3 region has 15 residues. The chain's CDR3 is CASSPGTRRENEQFF.

This chain links TRBV2 with TRBJ1-6; TCRdb returns TRBD1, unconfirmable since there is no DNA. The CDR3 has 16 amino acids. Germline CDR1 SNHLY, CDR2 FYNNEI. The CDR3 is CASSRAGQALYSPLHF.

J is TRBJ2-7 and V is TRBV15; lacking DNA, the TRBD1 call made by TCRdb goes unchecked. This CDR3 has 13 amino acids. The germline gives CDR1 LNHNV, CDR2 YYDKDF (reference sequence). This CDR3 reads CATSGQGNYEQYF.

This chain connects TRBV10-3 to TRBJ2-3; TCRdb outputs TRBD1, but without DNA this stays unchecked. In germline, CDR1 is ENHRY, CDR2 SYGVKD. The length of the CDR3 is 17 residues. The CDR3 here is CAISDPPAGYSTDTQYF.

This CDR3 is CASSFLSSVQETQYF. V usage is TRBV7-9 and J usage is TRBJ2-5. CDR1 is SEHNR, CDR2 FQNEAQ, per germline (reference sequence). This CDR3 is 15 amino acids long. Full variable domain (remainder filled in from reference TRBV7-9 and TRBJ2-5): DTGVSQNPRHKITKRGQNVTFRCDPISEHNRLYWYRQTLGQGPEFLTYFQNEAQLEKSRLLSDRFSAERPKGSFSTLEIQRTEQGDSAMYLCASSFLSSVQETQYFGPGTRLLVL.

The chain employs TRBV20-1 and TRBJ1-5. The length of the CDR3 is 13 residues. From germline, CDR1 is DFQATT and CDR2 SNEGSKA (reference sequence). CDR3 loop: CSARSLDNQPQHF.

The chain recombines TRBV7-3 with TRBJ2-1; the D call from TCRdb, TRBD2, cannot be confirmed without DNA. Germline V lookup: CDR1 SGHTA, CDR2 FQGTGA. CDR3 length equals 16 residues. CDR3 amino acids: CASSPNLAGGGNEQFF.

Here the CDR3 reads CASSPQGSYNEQFF. The rearrangement joins TRBV18 to TRBJ2-1. Looked up from germline, CDR1 is KGHSH and CDR2 is LQKENI. CDR3 length: 14 residues.

The chain has TRBV20-1 and TRBJ2-7; the D call from TCRdb, TRBD2, cannot be confirmed without DNA. Looked up from germline, CDR1 is DFQATT and CDR2 is SNEGSKA (reference sequence). The CDR3 runs to 15 residues. CDR3 sequence reads: CSALMWEGQRDEQYF.

The chain's CDR3 is CSALEGNSPKETQYF. This chain uses TRBV20-1 with TRBJ2-5. The CDR3 has 15 amino acids. Looked up from germline, CDR1 is DFQATT and CDR2 is SNEGSKA (reference sequence).

The chain is built from TRBV5-1 and TRBJ2-3; TCRdb picks TRBD1, but there is no DNA to check that call. CDR3 length: 15 residues. The germline V gene has CDR1 SGHRS and CDR2 YFSETQ. The CDR3 is CASSLERQGSDTQYF.

This chain uses TRBV6-6 with TRBJ1-1. Per the germline V gene, CDR1 is MNHNY and CDR2 is SVGAGI (reference sequence). The CDR3 extends over 13 amino acids. Here the CDR3 reads CASGEPFNTEAFF.

The chain has TRBV5-1 and TRBJ2-2; lacking DNA, the TRBD1 call made by TCRdb goes unchecked. CDR1 is SGHRS, CDR2 YFSETQ, per germline. This CDR3 has 13 residues. CDR3 amino acids: CASRTGDTGELFF.

This chain links TRBV12-3 or TRBV12-4 with TRBJ2-5; TCRdb calls TRBD2, which cannot be checked without DNA. This CDR3 comprises 16 residues. CDR3 sequence reads: CASSFGGAGGKETQYF.

The CDR3 is CASSPGLRGTGELFF. V usage is TRBV9 and J usage is TRBJ2-2; TCRdb designates TRBD2, a call that cannot be tested without DNA. The CDR3 extends over 15 amino acids. Germline-derived CDR1 and CDR2 are SGDLS and YYNGEE.

V usage is TRBV7-2 and J usage is TRBJ2-5; the D gene TCRdb calls, TRBD1, cannot be checked with no DNA. From germline, CDR1 is SGHTA and CDR2 FQGNSA. This CDR3 comprises 14 residues. The CDR3 sequence: CASSLGQTGETQYF.

The chain recombines TRBV20-1 with TRBJ2-5; the TCRdb D gene call, TRBD2, has no DNA to confirm it. This CDR3 is built from 13 residues. The germline gives CDR1 DFQATT, CDR2 SNEGSKA (reference sequence). CDR3 protein: CSATGLAWETQYF.

J is TRBJ2-1 and V is TRBV5-6; TCRdb's D call of TRBD1 is untestable without DNA. The CDR3 loop spans 17 amino acids. CDR1 SGHDT and CDR2 YYEEEE come from the germline V gene. The CDR3 reads CASSGDHRDRRYNEQFF.